These T cell receptor beta chains were read from a single sample in a study of blood T cell repertoires in COVID-19. Sequencing was performed with immunoSEQ multiplex PCR; in TCRdb, only in-frame clones are kept and a portion is missing. The sample yields about 240,000 clones, roughly 80% seen once. Sequencing input: peripheral blood. All receptors come from an elderly woman with acute or convalescent COVID-19. CDR3s include the opening cysteine and the closing phenylalanine or tryptophan. A D gene is named only where the DNA matches it firmly. Expanded clones are given a class, and other clones once, few, many or no size at all.

few	TRBV28	NA	TRBJ1-5	CASSLGGTPRDQPQHF	TGTGCCAGCAGTTTAGGCGGGACGCCAAGGGATCAGCCCCAGCATTTT
NA	TRBV19	TRBD1	TRBJ2-4	CASSSRPTGVFELAKNIQYF	TGTGCCAGTAGTTCGAGGCCGACAGGGGTTTTCGAATTAGCCAAAAACATTCAGTACTTC
NA	TRBV6-6	NA	TRBJ1-5	CASSYSGGEKKPQHF	TGTGCCAGCAGTTACTCAGGGGGGGAAAAAAAGCCCCAGCATTTT
NA	TRBV6-2/TRBV6-3	NA	TRBJ1-2	CASSYSGRNYGYTF	TGTGCCAGCAGTTACTCTGGGAGGAACTATGGCTACACCTTC
few	TRBV18	NA	TRBJ1-3	CASSPSLENTIYF	TGTGCCAGCTCACCATCATTAGAAAACACCATATATTTT
NA	TRBV6-4	NA	TRBJ2-2	CASSVRGNTGELFF	TGTGCCAGCAGTGTCAGGGGAAACACCGGGGAGCTGTTTTTT
NA	TRBV6-6	NA	TRBJ1-6	CASSTGITNNSPLHF	TGTGCCAGCAGTACAGGGATTACCAATAATTCACCCCTCCACTTT
NA	TRBV5-5	TRBD2	TRBJ2-3	CASSLGRAAGGQDTQYF	TGTGCCAGCAGCTTGGGGCGGGCAGCGGGGGGGCAAGATACGCAGTATTTT
NA	TRBV3-1/TRBV3-2	NA	TRBJ1-4	CASSQAPNEKLFF	TGTGCCAGCAGCCAAGCTCCGAATGAAAAACTGTTTTTT
few	TRBV19	NA	TRBJ2-7	CASSASGRATHYEQYF	TGTGCCAGTAGTGCCTCCGGCAGGGCCACGCACTACGAGCAGTACTTC
NA	TRBV24-1	TRBD1	TRBJ1-5	CATSDLQGDGQPQHF	TGTGCCACCAGTGATTTGCAGGGGGATGGACAGCCCCAGCATTTT
NA	TRBV5-1	TRBD2	TRBJ2-3	CASSSGTSGGAFRTDTQYF	TGCGCCAGCAGCTCAGGGACTAGCGGGGGGGCCTTTCGCACAGATACGCAGTATTTT
once	TRBV12-5	TRBD1	TRBJ1-2	CASGLTGVDGYTF	TGTGCTAGTGGTTTGACAGGGGTCGATGGCTACACCTTC
NA	TRBV27	NA	TRBJ1-1	CASSAYWGTGTEAFF	TGTGCCAGCAGTGCATACTGGGGAACGGGGACTGAAGCTTTCTTT
NA	TRBV5-1	NA	TRBJ1-6	CASSLGDNYNSPLHF	TGCGCCAGCAGCTTGGGGGACAACTATAATTCACCCCTCCACTTT
NA	TRBV15	TRBD1	TRBJ1-6	CATSTRTGFNSPLHF	TGTGCCACCAGCACGAGGACAGGGTTTAATTCACCCCTCCACTTT
few	TRBV18	NA	TRBJ1-3	CASSPPGSSNSGNTIYF	TGTGCCAGCTCACCACCGGGCAGCAGCAACTCTGGAAACACCATATATTTT
NA	TRBV7-6	NA	TRBJ1-1	CASSSLYGTSNTEAFF	TGTGCCAGCAGCTCACTCTACGGGACTTCGAACACTGAAGCTTTCTTT
NA	TRBV2	NA	TRBJ2-7	CASAQARPTYEQYF	TGTGCCAGCGCCCAGGCCCGACCGACCTACGAGCAGTACTTC
NA	TRBV15	NA	TRBJ2-1	CATSRDLYEQFF	TGTGCCACCAGCAGAGATCTGTATGAGCAGTTCTTC
NA	TRBV19	TRBD1	TRBJ2-1	CASSQTGGRHNEQFF	TGTGCCAGTAGTCAGACAGGGGGAAGGCACAATGAGCAGTTCTTC
NA	TRBV21-1	NA	TRBJ1-4	CASSNGTGGIEKLFF	TGTGCCAGCAGCAATGGGACAGGGGGTATTGAAAAACTGTTTTTT
NA	TRBV15	TRBD1	TRBJ1-4	CATSRETGWFREKLFF	TGTGCCACCAGCAGGGAGACAGGGTGGTTTAGGGAAAAACTGTTTTTT
NA	TRBV19	NA	TRBJ1-1	CASSPGHPSAGTEAFF	TGTGCCAGTAGTCCGGGACATCCTTCTGCGGGCACTGAAGCTTTCTTT
NA	TRBV2	TRBD1	TRBJ1-3	CASIQGAGGNTIYF	TGTGCCAGCATTCAGGGGGCAGGAGGAAACACCATATATTTT
NA	TRBV3-1/TRBV3-2	TRBD1	TRBJ1-4	CASSQAPRGPGANEKLFF	TGTGCCAGCAGCCAAGCCCCCAGGGGGCCAGGAGCTAATGAAAAACTGTTTTTT
NA	TRBV6-4	NA	TRBJ2-6	CASSSVLSSGANVLTF	TGTGCCAGCAGTTCGGTTCTAAGCTCTGGGGCCAACGTCCTGACTTTC
NA	TRBV28	TRBD2	TRBJ2-1	CASSLGGGAVEQFF	TGTGCCAGCAGTTTAGGCGGGGGGGCTGTAGAGCAGTTCTTC
once	TRBV18	TRBD1	TRBJ2-1	CASSPVTGFSNEQFF	TGTGCCAGCTCACCAGTGACAGGGTTTTCCAATGAGCAGTTCTTC
NA	TRBV18	TRBD1	TRBJ2-1	CASSPDRGYNEQFF	TGTGCCAGCTCACCGGACAGGGGCTACAATGAGCAGTTCTTC
few	TRBV2	NA	TRBJ2-2	CASHRETNTGELFF	TGTGCCAGCCACAGGGAAACAAACACCGGGGAGCTGTTTTTT
few	TRBV18	TRBD1	TRBJ2-7	CASSPRARGQNEQYF	TGTGCCAGCTCACCACGTGCCAGGGGGCAAAACGAGCAGTACTTC
NA	TRBV19	TRBD2	TRBJ2-5	CASSISGGAGGQETQYF	TGTGCCAGTAGTATATCCGGGGGAGCGGGGGGGCAAGAGACCCAGTACTTC
NA	TRBV7-2	TRBD1	TRBJ1-2	CASSLDRAGGYTF	TGTGCCAGCAGCCTGGACAGGGCAGGAGGCTACACCTTC
NA	TRBV6-2/TRBV6-3	TRBD2	TRBJ2-1	CASSFRPRTSTSSYNEQFF	TGTGCCAGCAGTTTTCGCCCGAGGACTAGTACCAGCTCCTACAATGAGCAGTTCTTC
NA	TRBV2	NA	TRBJ2-6	CASSVQGGRGNSGANVLTF	TGTGCCAGCAGTGTCCAAGGTGGCAGGGGTAACTCTGGGGCCAACGTCCTGACTTTC
NA	TRBV7-9	TRBD1	TRBJ2-7	CASSSQGGAYEQYF	TGTGCCAGCAGCTCACAAGGGGGCGCCTACGAGCAGTACTTC
NA	TRBV18	TRBD2	TRBJ2-3	CASSPPRAGARDTQYF	TGTGCCAGCTCACCACCAAGAGCGGGGGCGAGAGATACGCAGTATTTT